These 13 T cell receptor beta chains were sequenced from one sample in a study of Graves' ophthalmopathy and Graves' hyperthyroidism. RNA transcripts yielded amplified TCR beta CDR3 regions. RT-PCR in the first round used HTBI primers; a second-round multiplex PCR followed. Via MiXCR, TCRdb re-called the multiplex PCR reads, giving one row per CDR3 protein. The sample lists approximately 540,000 distinct CDR3 sequences, 35% to 40% seen once, with about 4% in the top ten. The sequencing input was peripheral blood or thyroid tissue (not recorded which). The receptors here all came from an adult man with Graves' hyperthyroidism.

The chain joins TRBV20-1 to TRBJ2-5; TRBD1 matches 7 bases. Germline trimming cut 5 bases from V and 2 bases from J; bases unmatched to any gene: 11. The germline V gene encodes CDR1 DFQATT and CDR2 SNEGSKA (reference sequence). The CDR3 totals 15 residues. This chain's CDR3 is CSAPPQGQLQETQYF. The CDR3 DNA follows: TGCAGTGCTCCCCCACAGGGACAGCTGCAAGAGACCCAGTACTTC.

A few counts support this clonotype. The chain recombines TRBV7-9 with TRBJ1-5; 7 bases are a match to TRBD1. The junction had 10 bases not matched to a gene; V was cut back by 5 bases and J by 0 bases. Germline V gives CDR1 SEHNR, CDR2 FQNEAQ (reference sequence). The CDR3 is made up of 17 amino acids. This CDR3 is CASSAGQAIYSNQPQHF. The CDR3, as DNA: TGTGCCAGCAGCGCCGGACAGGCTATTTATAGCAATCAGCCCCAGCATTTT.

This clonotype was counted many times. J is TRBJ1-1 and V is TRBV2, with D perhaps matching TRBD1 (6 bases). This CDR3 spans 14 amino acids. The germline V gene encodes CDR1 SNHLY and CDR2 FYNNEI. The V end was cut by 6 bases, the J end by 4 bases, with 15 bases between. The CDR3 protein is CASRAEQGGTEAFF. In DNA form, the CDR3 reads TGTGCCAGCAGGGCCGAACAGGGTGGCACTGAAGCTTTCTTT.

This clonotype has only a few counts. The chain has TRBV7-9 and TRBJ2-7; 8 nucleotides agree with TRBD1. The CDR3 extends over 15 amino acids. Germline loops: CDR1 SEHNR, CDR2 FQNEAQ (reference sequence). The ends lost 7 bases at V and 1 base at J; junction bases unmatched: 9. DNA of the CDR3: TGTGCCAGCACCTCTTGGACAGGGAGTTCCTACGAGCAGTACTTC. Translated, it gives CASTSWTGSSYEQYF.

As to this clonotype: This sequence may be a read error, since a much larger clone differs from it by one base. The chain recombines TRBV5-1 with TRBJ2-2, with TRBD1 identical over 8 bases. This CDR3 is built from 18 residues. Germline loops: CDR1 SGHRS, CDR2 YFSETQ. The CDR3 DNA sequence: TGCGTCAGCAGCTTGGCGGCAGGGGGCGTCTTGAGCACCGGGGAGCTGTTTTTT. This codes for CVSSLAAGGVLSTGELFF.

The chain recombines TRBV19 with TRBJ2-2; TRBD2 matches at 9 bases. The germline V gene encodes CDR1 LNHDA and CDR2 SQIVND (reference sequence). The CDR3 length is 12 residues. The J segment lost 16 bases and the V segment lost 3 bases, leaving 6 bases of the junction unmatched. CDR3 region: CASSIHSGLAFF. In DNA form, the CDR3 reads TGTGCCAGTAGTATCCATTCGGGACTAGCGTTTTTT.

V usage is TRBV24-1 and J usage is TRBJ1-5; D remains unclear. The CDR3 length is 15 residues. Trimming took 3 bases from V and 4 from J, leaving 12 bases between them. Germline CDR1 is KGHDR and CDR2 is SFDVKD. The CDR3 bases are TGTGCCACCAGTGATCGACGGTTTGGTAATCAGCCCCAGCATTTT. It codes for CATSDRRFGNQPQHF.

This clonotype occurred many times. V gene TRBV20-1 combines with J gene TRBJ2-7, with 10 bases aligning to TRBD1. Germline V gene sequence: CDR1 DFQATT, CDR2 SNEGSKA (reference sequence). The CDR3 length is 15 residues. V was pared by 5 bases and J by 4 bases, with 11 bases of the junction left unmatched. The CDR3 region has the DNA TGCAGTGCTTGTGGACCGGGACAGGGGTGTTACGAGCAGTACTTC. Translation: CSACGPGQGCYEQYF.

This clonotype was found many times. The chain links TRBV20-1 to TRBJ1-1; TRBD1 aligns across 9 bases. CDR1 is DFQATT and CDR2 is SNEGSKA in the germline V gene (reference sequence). The trim removed 0 bases at V and 10 bases at J, leaving 15 bases unmatched. The CDR3 covers 16 residues. CDR3 amino acids: CSARDHAGQGGLGAFF. CDR3 DNA sequence: TGCAGTGCTAGAGATCATGCGGGACAGGGTGGTTTGGGAGCTTTCTTT.

The CDR3 reads CSVEKSQNYGYTF. The CDR3 DNA reads TGCAGCGTTGAAAAAAGCCAGAACTATGGCTACACCTTC. The V gene is TRBV29-1, the J gene TRBJ1-2; D gene ambiguous. The germline V gene encodes CDR1 SQVTM and CDR2 ANQGSEA. Trimming pared 2 bases from V and 2 bases from J, leaving 9 bases between. This CDR3 has 13 amino acids.

Worth noting for this clonotype: The junction does not match germline at one end; this may be a read error. The chain recombines TRBV7-2 with TRBJ2-7; D gene unclear. The CDR3 is made up of 12 amino acids. Germline lookup yields CDR1 SGHTA and CDR2 FQGNSA. The CDR3 DNA follows: TGTGCCAGCAGCTTAGTAGGGTTAGAACGAAGATTC. This codes for CASSLVGLERRF.

CDR3 nucleotide sequence: TGTGCCAGCAGCTTAGAGAACAAAGGACCGAACACTGAAGCTTTCTTT. Its translation: CASSLENKGPNTEAFF. The J gene is TRBJ1-1, the V gene TRBV13; D is unresolved. Trimming took 1 base from V and 1 from J, leaving 13 bases between them. Germline CDR1 is PRHDT and CDR2 is FYEKMQ (reference sequence). This CDR3 is built from 16 residues.

This clonotype was seen more than once but under ten times. Possible read error: a much larger clone is one base away. The V call is TRBV29-1, the J call TRBJ2-2; 13 nucleotides align to TRBD2. CDR1 is SQVTM and CDR2 is ANQGSEA in the germline V gene. This CDR3 has 14 residues. The CDR3 loop reads CNVVGLAGAGELFF. In DNA, the CDR3 is TGCAACGTTGTAGGACTAGCGGGAGCCGGGGAGCTGTTTTTT.